This T cell receptor (beta chain) was retrieved from a study of blood T cell repertoires in COVID-19. Everyone who took part was roughly 18 to 89 years old, and they came from about 23 US areas. The CDR3 extends over 16 amino acids. Germline assignment: CDR1 SGHAT and CDR2 FQDESV (reference sequence). The V end was cut by 5 bases, the J end by 5 bases, with 20 bases between. Using immunoSEQ multiplex PCR, the repertoire was profiled, and TCRdb retains in-frame clones only, with some absent. The table includes about 220,000 clones, around 89% detected once. The chain employs TRBV11-1 and TRBJ2-3, with D tentatively TRBD2 (7 bases). The sequenced sample consisted of PBMCs or T cells enriched from blood (not recorded which). This receptor was obtained from a young man who had been exposed to COVID-19. CDR3 in amino acids: CASSPSGGGRQDTQYF. For the CDR3, the DNA is TGTGCCAGCAGCCCCAGTGGGGGGGGGCGTCAAGATACGCAGTATTTT.